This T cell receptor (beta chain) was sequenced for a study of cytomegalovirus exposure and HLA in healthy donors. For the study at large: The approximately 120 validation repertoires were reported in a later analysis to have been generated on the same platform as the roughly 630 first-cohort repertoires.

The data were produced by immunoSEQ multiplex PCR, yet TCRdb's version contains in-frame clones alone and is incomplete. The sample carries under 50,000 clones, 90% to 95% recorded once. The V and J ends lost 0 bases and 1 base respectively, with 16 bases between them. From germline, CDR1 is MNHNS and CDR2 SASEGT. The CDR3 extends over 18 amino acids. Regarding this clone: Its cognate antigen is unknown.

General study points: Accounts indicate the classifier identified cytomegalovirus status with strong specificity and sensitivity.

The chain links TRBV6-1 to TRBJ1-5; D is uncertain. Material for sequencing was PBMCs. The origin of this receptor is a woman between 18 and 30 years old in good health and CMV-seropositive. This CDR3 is CASSEAPLSPASNQPQHF. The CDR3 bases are TGTGCCAGCAGTGAAGCGCCCTTGAGTCCAGCGAGCAATCAGCCCCAGCATTTT.